The sequence of this T cell receptor (beta chain) was determined in a study of immune evolution from preneoplasia to lung adenocarcinoma. Study as a whole: HLA loss of heterozygosity: approximately 7.5% AIS, about 15% MIA, over 30% ADC, none AAH. General study points: Clonality was highest in normal lung, lower in later-stage lesions apparently.

Comment on this clone: The antigen remains undetermined.

Sequencing was performed with immunoSEQ multiplex PCR; in TCRdb, only in-frame clones are kept and a portion is missing. The sample consists of over 4,500 clones, about 88% of them appearing once. The germline CDR1 and CDR2 sequences are SEHNR and FQNEAQ (reference sequence). The CDR3 is made up of 14 amino acids. Trimming stripped 2 bases from V and 5 bases from J, with 13 bases between. The gene calls are TRBV7-9 and TRBJ2-7; the D gene is possibly TRBD1 (5 bases). Sample: FFPE atypical adenomatous hyperplasia tissue from the lung. Subset in this sample: atypical adenomatous hyperplasia (AAH), lung preneoplasia. This TCR was sampled from a person aged 70 to 85 with lung adenocarcinoma. In DNA form, the CDR3 reads TGTGCCAGCAGCTTAAGGGGAACCTCAGACGAGCAGTACTTC. It yields the protein CASSLRGTSDEQYF.